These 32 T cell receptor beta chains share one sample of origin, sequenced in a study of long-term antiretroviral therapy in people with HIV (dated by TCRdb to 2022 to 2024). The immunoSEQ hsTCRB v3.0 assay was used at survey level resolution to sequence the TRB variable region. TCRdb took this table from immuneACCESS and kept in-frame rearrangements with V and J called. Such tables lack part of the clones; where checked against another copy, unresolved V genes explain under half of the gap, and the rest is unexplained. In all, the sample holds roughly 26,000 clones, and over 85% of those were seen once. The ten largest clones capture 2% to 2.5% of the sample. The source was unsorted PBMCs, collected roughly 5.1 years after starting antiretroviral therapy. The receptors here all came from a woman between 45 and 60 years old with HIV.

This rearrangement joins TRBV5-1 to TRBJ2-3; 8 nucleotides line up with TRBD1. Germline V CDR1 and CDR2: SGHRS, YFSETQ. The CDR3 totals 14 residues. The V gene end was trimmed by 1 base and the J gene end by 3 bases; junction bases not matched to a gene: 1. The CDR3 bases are TGCGCCAGCAGCTTGAGGACAGGGACAGATACGCAGTATTTT. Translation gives CASSLRTGTDTQYF. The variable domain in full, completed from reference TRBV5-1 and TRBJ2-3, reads KAGVTQTPRYLIKTRGQQVTLSCSPISGHRSVSWYQQTPGQGLQFLFEYFSETQRNKGNFPGRFSGRQFSNSRSEMNVSTLELGDSALYLCASSLRTGTDTQYFGPGTRLTVL.

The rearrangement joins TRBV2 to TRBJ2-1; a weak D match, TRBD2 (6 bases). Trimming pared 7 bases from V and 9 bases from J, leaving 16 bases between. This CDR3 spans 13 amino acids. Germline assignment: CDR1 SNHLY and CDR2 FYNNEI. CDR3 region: CASTRDSAGEQFF. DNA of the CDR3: TGTGCCAGCACCCGGGACTCCGCGGGTGAGCAGTTCTTC.

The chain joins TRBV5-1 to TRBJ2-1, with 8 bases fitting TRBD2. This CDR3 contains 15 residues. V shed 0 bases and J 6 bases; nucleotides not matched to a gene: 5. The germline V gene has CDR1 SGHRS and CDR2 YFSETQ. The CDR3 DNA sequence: TGCGCCAGCAGCTTGGAGCTAGCGGGTGCCAATGAGCAGTTCTTC. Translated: CASSLELAGANEQFF.

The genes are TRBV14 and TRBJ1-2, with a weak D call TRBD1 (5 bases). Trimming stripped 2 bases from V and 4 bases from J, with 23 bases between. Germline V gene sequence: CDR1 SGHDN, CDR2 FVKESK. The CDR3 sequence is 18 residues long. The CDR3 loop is CASSQIPGRPKGGYGYTF. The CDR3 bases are TGTGCCAGCAGCCAAATACCGGGACGGCCTAAAGGAGGCTATGGCTACACCTTC.

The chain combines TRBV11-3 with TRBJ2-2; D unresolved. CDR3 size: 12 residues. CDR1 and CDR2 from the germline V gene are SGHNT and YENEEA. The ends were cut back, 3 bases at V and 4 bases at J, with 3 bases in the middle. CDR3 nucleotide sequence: TGTGCCAGCAGCTTTAGCACCGGGGAGCTGTTTTTT. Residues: CASSFSTGELFF. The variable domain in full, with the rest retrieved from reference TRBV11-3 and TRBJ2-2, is EAGVVQSPRYKIIEKKQPVAFWCNPISGHNTLYWYLQNLGQGPELLIRYENEEAVDDSQLPKDRFSAERLKGVDSTLKIQPAELGDSAVYLCASSFSTGELFFGEGSRLTVL.

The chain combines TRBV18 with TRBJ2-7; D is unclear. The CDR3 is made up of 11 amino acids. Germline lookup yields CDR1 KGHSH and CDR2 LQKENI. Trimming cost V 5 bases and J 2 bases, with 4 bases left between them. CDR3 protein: CASSTTYEQYF. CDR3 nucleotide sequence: TGTGCCAGCTCAACAACCTACGAGCAGTACTTC.

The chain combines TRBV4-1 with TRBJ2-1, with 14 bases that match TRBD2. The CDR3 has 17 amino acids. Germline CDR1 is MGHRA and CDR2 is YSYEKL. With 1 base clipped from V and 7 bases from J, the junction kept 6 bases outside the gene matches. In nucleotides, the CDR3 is TGCGCCAGCAGCCAAGGACCTAGACTAGCGGGAGGGAATGAGCAGTTCTTC. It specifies CASSQGPRLAGGNEQFF.

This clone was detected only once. CDR3 nucleotide sequence: TGTGCCAGCAGTGTGGAGGGCTCGAATGGCTACACCTTC. Amino acid sequence: CASSVEGSNGYTF. J is TRBJ1-2 and V is TRBV2; D is unresolved. This CDR3 has 13 amino acids. Germline V gives CDR1 SNHLY, CDR2 FYNNEI. Trimming stripped 4 bases from V and 6 bases from J, with 12 bases between.

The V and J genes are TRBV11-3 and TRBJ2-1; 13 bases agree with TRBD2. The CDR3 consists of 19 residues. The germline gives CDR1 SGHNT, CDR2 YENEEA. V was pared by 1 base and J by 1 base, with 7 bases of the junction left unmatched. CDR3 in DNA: TGTGCCAGCAGCTTAGGGACTAGCGGGAGCCGCCCTTCCTACAATGAGCAGTTCTTC. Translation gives CASSLGTSGSRPSYNEQFF.

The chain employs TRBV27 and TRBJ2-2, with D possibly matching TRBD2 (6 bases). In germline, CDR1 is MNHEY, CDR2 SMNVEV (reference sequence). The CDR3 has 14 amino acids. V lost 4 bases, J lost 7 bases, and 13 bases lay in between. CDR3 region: CASSSPGLSGELFF. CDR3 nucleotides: TGTGCCAGCAGTTCGCCAGGACTAAGCGGGGAGCTGTTTTTT.

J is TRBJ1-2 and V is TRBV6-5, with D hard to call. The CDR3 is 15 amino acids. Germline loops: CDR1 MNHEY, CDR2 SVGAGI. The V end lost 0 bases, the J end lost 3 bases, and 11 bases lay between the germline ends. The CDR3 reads CASSYSKSQYYGYTF. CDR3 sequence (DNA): TGTGCCAGCAGTTACTCGAAAAGCCAGTACTATGGCTACACCTTC.

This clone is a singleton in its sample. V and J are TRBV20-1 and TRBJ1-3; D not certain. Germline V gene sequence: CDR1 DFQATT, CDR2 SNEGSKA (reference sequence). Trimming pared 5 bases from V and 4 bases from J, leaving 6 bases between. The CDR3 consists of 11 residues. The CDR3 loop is CSAAGGNTIYF. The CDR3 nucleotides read TGCAGTGCTGCGGGAGGAAACACCATATATTTT.

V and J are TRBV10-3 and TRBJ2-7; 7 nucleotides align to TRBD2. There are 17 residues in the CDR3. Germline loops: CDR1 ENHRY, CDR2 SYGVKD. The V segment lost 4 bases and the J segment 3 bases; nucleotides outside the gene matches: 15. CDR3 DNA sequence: TGTGCCATCAGTGGACAAATGGGTCGGGGCGGGGGCTACGAGCAGTACTTC. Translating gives CAISGQMGRGGGYEQYF.

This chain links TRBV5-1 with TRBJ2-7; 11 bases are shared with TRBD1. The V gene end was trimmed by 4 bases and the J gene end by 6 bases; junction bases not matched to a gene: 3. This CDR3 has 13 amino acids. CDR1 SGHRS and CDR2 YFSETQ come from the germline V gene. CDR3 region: CASSAGTGGEQYF. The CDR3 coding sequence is TGCGCCAGCAGCGCGGGGACAGGGGGCGAGCAGTACTTC.

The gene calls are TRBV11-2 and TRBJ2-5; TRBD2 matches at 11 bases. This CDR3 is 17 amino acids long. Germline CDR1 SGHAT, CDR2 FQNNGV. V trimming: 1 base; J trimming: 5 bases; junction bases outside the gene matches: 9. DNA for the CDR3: TGTGCCAGCAGCTTAGTGTCGGCTAGCGGGAGGTATGAGACCCAGTACTTC. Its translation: CASSLVSASGRYETQYF.

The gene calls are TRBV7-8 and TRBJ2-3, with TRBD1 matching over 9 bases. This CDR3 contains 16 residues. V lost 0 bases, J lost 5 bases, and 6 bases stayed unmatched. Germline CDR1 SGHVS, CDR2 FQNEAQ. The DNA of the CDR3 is TGTGCCAGCAGCTTAGCGAGACAGGGGGAAAGAGATACGCAGTATTTT. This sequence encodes CASSLARQGERDTQYF.

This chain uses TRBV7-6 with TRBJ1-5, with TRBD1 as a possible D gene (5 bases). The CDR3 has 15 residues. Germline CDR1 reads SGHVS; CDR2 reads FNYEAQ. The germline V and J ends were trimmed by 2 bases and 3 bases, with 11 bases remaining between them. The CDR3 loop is CASSLSSGFNQPQHF. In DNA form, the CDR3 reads TGTGCCAGCAGCTTATCTTCAGGGTTCAATCAGCCCCAGCATTTT.

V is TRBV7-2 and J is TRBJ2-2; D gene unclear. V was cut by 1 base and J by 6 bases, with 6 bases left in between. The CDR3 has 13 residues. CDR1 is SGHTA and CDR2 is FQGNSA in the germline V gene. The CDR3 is CASSLGRSGELFF. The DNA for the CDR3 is TGTGCCAGCAGCTTAGGGCGCTCCGGGGAGCTGTTTTTT.

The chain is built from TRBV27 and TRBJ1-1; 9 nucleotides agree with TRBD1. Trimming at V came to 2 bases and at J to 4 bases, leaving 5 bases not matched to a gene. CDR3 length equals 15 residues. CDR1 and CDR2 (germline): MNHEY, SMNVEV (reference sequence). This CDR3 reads CASSLPGQGRTEAFF. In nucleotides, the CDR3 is TGTGCCAGCAGTTTACCAGGACAGGGGCGCACTGAAGCTTTCTTT.

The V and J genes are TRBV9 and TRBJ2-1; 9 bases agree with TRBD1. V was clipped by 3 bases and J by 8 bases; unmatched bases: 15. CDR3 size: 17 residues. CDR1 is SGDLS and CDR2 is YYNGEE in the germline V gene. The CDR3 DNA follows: TGTGCCAGCAGCGCCCACTCCGGGACAGGGCCCTGGGATGAGCAGTTCTTC. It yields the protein CASSAHSGTGPWDEQFF.

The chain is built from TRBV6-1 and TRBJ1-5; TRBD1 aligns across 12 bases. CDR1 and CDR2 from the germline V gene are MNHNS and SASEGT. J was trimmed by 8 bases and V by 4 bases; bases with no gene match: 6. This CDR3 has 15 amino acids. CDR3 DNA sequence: TGTGCCAGCAGTGTGGGGACAGGGGGCGCGGAGCCCCAGCATTTT. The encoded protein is CASSVGTGGAEPQHF.

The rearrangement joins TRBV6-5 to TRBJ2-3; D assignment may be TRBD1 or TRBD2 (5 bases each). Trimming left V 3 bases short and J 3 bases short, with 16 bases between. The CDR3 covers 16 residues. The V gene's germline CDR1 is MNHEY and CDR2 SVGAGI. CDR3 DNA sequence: TGTGCCAGCAGTTATGCCGGGGACCTTGGGACAGATACGCAGTATTTT. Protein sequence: CASSYAGDLGTDTQYF.

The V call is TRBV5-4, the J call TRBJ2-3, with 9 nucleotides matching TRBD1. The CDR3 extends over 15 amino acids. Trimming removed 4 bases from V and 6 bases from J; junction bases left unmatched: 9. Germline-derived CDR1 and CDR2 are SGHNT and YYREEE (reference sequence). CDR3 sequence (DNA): TGTGCCAGCAGCCTCCCGGGACAGGGCTACGATACGCAGTATTTT. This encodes CASSLPGQGYDTQYF.

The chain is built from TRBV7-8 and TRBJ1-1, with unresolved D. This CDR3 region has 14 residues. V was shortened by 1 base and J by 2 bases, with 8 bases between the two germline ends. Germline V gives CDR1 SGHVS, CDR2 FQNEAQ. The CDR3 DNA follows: TGTGCCAGCAGCTTAGATTGGATCAACACTGAAGCTTTCTTT. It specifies CASSLDWINTEAFF.

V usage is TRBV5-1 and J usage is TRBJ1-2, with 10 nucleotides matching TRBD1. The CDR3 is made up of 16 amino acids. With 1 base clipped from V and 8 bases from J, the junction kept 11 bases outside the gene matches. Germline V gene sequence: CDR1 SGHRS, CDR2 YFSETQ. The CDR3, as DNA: TGCGCCAGCAGCTTGATCTTAGGGGACAGGGGAGAGGGCTACACCTTC. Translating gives CASSLILGDRGEGYTF.

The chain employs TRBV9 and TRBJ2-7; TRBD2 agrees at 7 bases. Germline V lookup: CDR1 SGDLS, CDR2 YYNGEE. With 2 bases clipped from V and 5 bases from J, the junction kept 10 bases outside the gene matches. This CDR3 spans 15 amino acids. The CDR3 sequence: CASSVGGSRLDEQYF. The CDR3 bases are TGTGCCAGCAGCGTGGGAGGGTCTAGACTAGACGAGCAGTACTTC.

This CDR3 is CASSITEYNEQFF. In nucleotides, the CDR3 is TGTGCCAGTAGTATAACGGAGTACAATGAGCAGTTCTTC. The chain joins TRBV19 to TRBJ2-1; D uncertain. The CDR3 sequence is 13 residues long. Germline values: CDR1 LNHDA, CDR2 SQIVND (reference sequence). The germline V and J ends were trimmed by 2 bases and 4 bases, with 6 bases remaining between them.

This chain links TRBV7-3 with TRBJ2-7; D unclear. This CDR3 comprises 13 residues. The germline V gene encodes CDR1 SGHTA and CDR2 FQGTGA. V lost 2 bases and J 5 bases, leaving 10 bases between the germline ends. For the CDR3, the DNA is TGTGCCAGCAGCTTACGGGCGAGTGACGAGCAGTACTTC. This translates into CASSLRASDEQYF.

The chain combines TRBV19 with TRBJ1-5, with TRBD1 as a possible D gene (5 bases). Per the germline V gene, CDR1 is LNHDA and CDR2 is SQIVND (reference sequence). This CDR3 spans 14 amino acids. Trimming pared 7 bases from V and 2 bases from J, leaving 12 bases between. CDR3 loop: CASNPDRRNQPQHF. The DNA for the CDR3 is TGTGCCAGTAATCCCGACAGACGCAATCAGCCCCAGCATTTT.

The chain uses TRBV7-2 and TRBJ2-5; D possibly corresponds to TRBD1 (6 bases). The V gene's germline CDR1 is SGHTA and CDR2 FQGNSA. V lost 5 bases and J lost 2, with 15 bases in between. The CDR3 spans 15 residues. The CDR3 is CASSLGGGAQETQYF. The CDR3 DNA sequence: TGTGCCAGCAGCCTTGGTGGGGGCGCACAAGAGACCCAGTACTTC.

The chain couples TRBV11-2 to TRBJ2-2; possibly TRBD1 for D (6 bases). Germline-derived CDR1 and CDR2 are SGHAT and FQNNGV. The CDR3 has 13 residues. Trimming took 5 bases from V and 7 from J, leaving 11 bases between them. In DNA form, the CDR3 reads TGTGCCAGCAGCGTACAGGGAAGCGGGGAGCTGTTTTTT. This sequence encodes CASSVQGSGELFF.

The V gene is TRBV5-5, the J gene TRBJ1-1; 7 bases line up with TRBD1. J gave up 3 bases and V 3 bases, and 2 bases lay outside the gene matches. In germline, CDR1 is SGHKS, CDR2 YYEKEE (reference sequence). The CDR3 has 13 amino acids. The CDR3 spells CASSSQGDTEAFF. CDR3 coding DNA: TGTGCCAGCAGCTCCCAGGGGGACACTGAAGCTTTCTTT.